These 14 T cell receptor beta chains originate from one sample sequenced in a study of T cells in Graves' hyperthyroidism and ophthalmopathy. There were TCR beta CDR3 regions amplified from RNA transcripts. First-round RT-PCR of the TCR CDR3 relied on the HTBI primer set. MiXCR, applied by TCRdb to the multiplex PCR reads, yields one record per CDR3 protein. The data contain nearly 750,000 distinct CDR3 sequences, just over 35% of them singletons. The material sequenced was blood. The receptors here all came from a woman aged 40 to 55 with Graves' hyperthyroidism.

This clonotype appeared a few times. The chain combines TRBV7-8 with TRBJ2-5; 7 bases fit TRBD1. Germline CDR1 is SGHVS and CDR2 is FQNEAQ. The CDR3 totals 15 residues. V dropped 5 bases and J dropped 2; count of bases not matched to a gene: 8. CDR3 DNA sequence: TGTGCCAGCAGCGGGGGACAGTTGGCGCAAGAGACCCAGTACTTC. The encoded protein is CASSGGQLAQETQYF.

The CDR3 loop is CASSGSRAYEQYF. Written as DNA, the CDR3 is TGTGCCAGTTCGGGCAGCCGCGCCTACGAGCAGTACTTC. This rearrangement joins TRBV19 to TRBJ2-7, with D hard to call. The CDR3 extends over 13 amino acids. V gave up 8 bases and J gave up 2 bases, with 13 bases separating them. Germline-derived CDR1 and CDR2 are LNHDA and SQIVND (reference sequence).

The chain carries TRBV6-5 and TRBJ1-6; D may be TRBD1 (5 bases). The CDR3 loop spans 17 amino acids. The ends were cut back, 4 bases at V and 7 bases at J, with 20 bases in the middle. Germline V gives CDR1 MNHEY, CDR2 SVGAGI. The CDR3 sequence: CASSLAGGRRINSPLHF. In DNA form, the CDR3 reads TGTGCCAGCAGTTTGGCCGGGGGAAGACGGATCAATTCACCCCTCCACTTT.

This clonotype appeared a single time. V usage is TRBV7-2 and J usage is TRBJ2-7; 9 bases agree with TRBD1. The end of the DNA aligns better with TRBJ2-1, so the J call may be wrong. Germline V gives CDR1 SGHTA, CDR2 FQGNSA. The CDR3 is made up of 16 amino acids. CDR3 DNA sequence: TGTGCCAGCAGCTTCCGGGACAGGGTCTTGAGTGGTGAGCAGTTCTTC. This translates into CASSFRDRVLSGEQFF.

The sample holds many counts of this clonotype. This chain links TRBV9 with TRBJ1-1; D is perhaps TRBD1 (6 bases). Per germline, CDR1 SGDLS and CDR2 YYNGEE. V lost 0 bases to trimming and J lost 5 bases, with 11 bases between them. CDR3 length: 14 amino acids. The CDR3 nucleotides read TGTGCCAGCAGCGTAGGACAGGTAGGAACTGAAGCTTTCTTT. This codes for CASSVGQVGTEAFF.

This clonotype has ten or more counts. The chain recombines TRBV20-1 with TRBJ1-1, with unresolved D. The germline V gene encodes CDR1 DFQATT and CDR2 SNEGSKA (reference sequence). V was pared by 6 bases and J by 6 bases, with 23 bases between. There are 15 residues in the CDR3. CDR3 in amino acids: CSANVGRRRTSEAFF. The CDR3 coding sequence is TGCAGTGCCAACGTTGGGAGGCGGCGAACGTCTGAAGCTTTCTTT.

This clonotype was seen many times. The rearrangement links TRBV6-5 to TRBJ2-7, with 9 bases identical to TRBD1. The V gene's germline CDR1 is MNHEY and CDR2 SVGAGI. V gave up 0 bases and J gave up 3 bases; unmatched junction bases: 0. The CDR3 contains 14 residues. CDR3 sequence reads: CASSYSGQGYEQYF. In DNA, the CDR3 is TGTGCCAGCAGTTACTCGGGACAGGGCTACGAGCAGTACTTC.

This sequence joins TRBV7-2 and TRBJ1-4, with TRBD1 matching over 9 bases. CDR3 length equals 15 residues. Looked up from germline, CDR1 is SGHTA and CDR2 is FQGNSA. The junction had 9 bases not matched to a gene; V was cut back by 5 bases and J by 8 bases. The CDR3 spells CASSEAGTGNEKLFF. The CDR3 DNA follows: TGTGCCAGCAGCGAGGCCGGGACAGGGAACGAAAAACTGTTTTTT.

A note on this clonotype: Being one base from a much bigger clone, this may be a read error. For the CDR3, the DNA is TGTGCCAGCAGCTTAGGACTAGAGGGGACCGGGGAGCTGTTTTTT. Protein sequence: CASSLGLEGTGELFF. The chain links TRBV7-2 to TRBJ2-2, with a tentative D call TRBD2 (6 bases). CDR3 length: 15 residues. Germline CDR1 is SGHTA and CDR2 is FQGNSA. With 1 base removed from V and 5 bases from J, the gap between germline ends came to 11 bases.

This clonotype occurred many times. The chain has TRBV2 and TRBJ1-2, with 7 bases matching TRBD1. J gave up 8 bases and V 3 bases, and 6 bases lay outside the gene matches. Germline loops: CDR1 SNHLY, CDR2 FYNNEI. There are 13 residues in the CDR3. As DNA, the CDR3 is TGTGCCAGCAGTGACTCTAGGGACAGCGGCTACACCTTC. It is translated as CASSDSRDSGYTF.

The chain employs TRBV7-2 and TRBJ2-2; D may correspond to TRBD1 or TRBD2 (5 bases each). This CDR3 contains 14 residues. From germline, CDR1 is SGHTA and CDR2 FQGNSA. The V gene lost 2 bases and the J gene lost 6 bases, with 10 bases spanning the gap. The CDR3 nucleotides are TGTGCCAGCAGCTTAACTAGGGACCCCGGGGAGCTGTTTTTT. It codes for CASSLTRDPGELFF.

The V and J genes are TRBV20-1 and TRBJ1-5; no firm D call. The CDR3 contains 15 residues. Germline CDR1 is DFQATT and CDR2 is SNEGSKA (reference sequence). The V gene lost 6 bases and the J gene lost 4 bases, with 19 bases spanning the gap. As DNA, the CDR3 is TGCAGTGCCCTTTCACCGAGGAATGTGAATCAGCCCCAGCATTTT. Amino acids: CSALSPRNVNQPQHF.

This clonotype showed up just a few times. The chain links TRBV5-4 to TRBJ2-7; 8 positions match TRBD2. CDR3 size: 15 residues. Germline CDR1 is SGHNT and CDR2 is YYREEE (reference sequence). V trimming: 1 base; J trimming: 2 bases; junction bases outside the gene matches: 5. The CDR3 reads CASSLWQRGPYEQYF. The CDR3 DNA follows: TGTGCCAGCAGCTTGTGGCAGCGGGGGCCCTACGAGCAGTACTTC.

The chain links TRBV3-1 to TRBJ2-5, with TRBD2 matching over 13 bases. V lost 3 bases to trimming and J lost 5 bases; unmatched junction nucleotides: 6. This CDR3 is built from 16 residues. CDR1 and CDR2 (germline): LGHDT, YNNKEL (reference sequence). The CDR3 coding sequence is TGTGCCAGCAGCCAGGGGGGACTAGCGGGAATTGAGACCCAGTACTTC. The encoded protein is CASSQGGLAGIETQYF.